This TCR beta chain was observed in a study of T cell repertoires in cytomegalovirus infection. At the level of the study: CMV infection together with matching HLA type was indicated by public TCR beta signatures.

Findings and limits, study-wide: The study found HLA-C-restricted CMV-specific TCR beta clonotypes dominating the ex vivo response. CMV carriers having the relevant HLA were flagged by cumulative public TCR beta family frequency.

From the reads, TCRdb called clonotypes with MiXCR, one entry per CDR3 protein. This sample yields fewer than 550,000 distinct CDR3 sequences, of which approximately 10% are seen a single time; about 9.4% belongs to the top ten. There are many counts of this clonotype. The antigen is not known. The germline V gene encodes CDR1 SGHTA and CDR2 FQGNSA. This CDR3 comprises 15 residues. The V gene end was trimmed by 5 bases and the J gene end by 7 bases; junction bases not matched to a gene: 7. The V and J genes are TRBV7-2 and TRBJ2-5; the match to TRBD2 covers 13 bases. The TCR sequence derives from a human donor in good health (CMV status not recorded). Some clones in this sample may be carry-over from other donors' samples. The sequencing input was PBMCs. CDR3 bases: TGTGCCAGCAGCCCAGGACTAGCGGGGGAGGGGACCCAGTACTTC. Translating it yields CASSPGLAGEGTQYF.